A single sample gave rise to the 26 T cell receptor beta chains below, sequenced in a study of T cell changes during pregnancy in multiple sclerosis. Profiled with immunoSEQ multiplex PCR; TCRdb holds only in-frame clones, not every one. The sample lists under 65,000 clones, about 90% occurring once. Sequencing was performed on CD4+ T cells from peripheral blood mononuclear cells, taken after pregnancy. These TCRs come from a female donor with multiple sclerosis, enrolled in a pregnancy study.

The genes are TRBV29-1 and TRBJ1-2; 9 nucleotides align to TRBD1. V shed 3 bases, J shed 8 bases, and the junction held 13 bases outside the gene matches. This CDR3 is 15 amino acids long. CDR1 SQVTM and CDR2 ANQGSEA come from the germline V gene. The CDR3 sequence: CSVDPATGGSGGYTF. As DNA, the CDR3 is TGCAGCGTTGATCCAGCGACAGGGGGTTCTGGCGGCTACACCTTC.

The rearrangement links TRBV2 to TRBJ2-2; 7 nucleotides align to TRBD1. The length of the CDR3 is 15 residues. V shed 5 bases and J 0 bases; nucleotides not matched to a gene: 3. From germline, CDR1 is SNHLY and CDR2 FYNNEI. The CDR3 DNA is TGTGCCAGCAGTTACAGGGGACCGAACACCGGGGAGCTGTTTTTT. This gives the protein CASSYRGPNTGELFF.

The DNA for the CDR3 is TGTGCCAGCAGCCTGACTTTGAGTCGACAAAAACTGTTTTTT. Its translation: CASSLTLSRQKLFF. The gene calls are TRBV6-5 and TRBJ1-4; unclear D gene. V lost 6 bases and J lost 9, with 17 bases in between. Germline CDR1 is MNHEY and CDR2 is SVGAGI. The CDR3 contains 14 residues.

This clone showed up just once. At one end the junction does not follow the germline gene, possibly because of a read error. The chain joins TRBV5-1 to TRBJ1-1, with D unclear. This CDR3 comprises 12 residues. CDR1 and CDR2 (germline): SGHRS, YFSETQ. The CDR3 sequence: CASSLADTEAFF. The CDR3 DNA reads as TGCGCCAGCAGCTTGGCCGACACCGAAGCTTTCTTT.

The genes are TRBV9 and TRBJ2-5, with 9 nucleotides matching TRBD2. CDR1 and CDR2 (germline): SGDLS, YYNGEE. This CDR3 region has 15 residues. The junction had 1 base not matched to a gene; V was cut back by 0 bases and J by 1 base. CDR3 sequence (DNA): TGTGCCAGCAGCGTAGAGGGACTAGCCCAAGAGACCCAGTACTTC. Translating gives CASSVEGLAQETQYF.

This clone has just one count. The chain combines TRBV18 with TRBJ2-7, with 8 positions matching TRBD2. CDR3 length: 14 amino acids. V shed 7 bases, J shed 5 bases, and the junction held 10 bases outside the gene matches. From germline, CDR1 is KGHSH and CDR2 LQKENI. The CDR3 reads CASLTRSGGNEQYF. DNA of the CDR3: TGTGCCAGCTTAACCCGGAGCGGGGGTAACGAGCAGTACTTC.

This clone was observed once. This chain uses TRBV4-3 with TRBJ2-3, with 10 nucleotides matching TRBD2. The germline V gene has CDR1 LGHNA and CDR2 YSLEER. V was pared by 2 bases and J by 10 bases, with 12 bases of the junction left unmatched. There are 16 residues in the CDR3. Written as DNA, the CDR3 is TGCGCCAGCAGCCAAATAGCGGGGGGCCCGACCGGGGCGCAGTATTTT. Translating gives CASSQIAGGPTGAQYF.

J is TRBJ2-5 and V is TRBV18; 14 positions agree with TRBD2. The V segment lost 1 base and the J segment 4 bases; nucleotides outside the gene matches: 5. Looked up from germline, CDR1 is KGHSH and CDR2 is LQKENI. The CDR3 has 17 amino acids. CDR3 nucleotide sequence: TGTGCCAGCTCACCACTGGGACTAGCGGGGGTTGGAGAGACCCAGTACTTC. Amino acids: CASSPLGLAGVGETQYF.

The rearrangement uses TRBV11-2 and TRBJ2-1, with 7 bases lining up with TRBD2. This CDR3 is 15 amino acids long. Germline-derived CDR1 and CDR2 are SGHAT and FQNNGV. Trimming took 5 bases from V and 1 from J; bases not matched to a gene: 5. CDR3 coding DNA: TGTGCCAGCAGCGTGACTAGCCCTTCCTACAATGAGCAGTTCTTC. It is translated as CASSVTSPSYNEQFF.

The genes are TRBV30 and TRBJ1-3; D perhaps matches TRBD1 (5 bases). This CDR3 has 16 residues. Germline CDR1 and CDR2: GTSNPN and SVGIG (reference sequence). V was pared by 3 bases and J by 0 bases, with 15 bases between. The CDR3 DNA is TGTGCCTGGAGAGACGCAGGGATTAACTCTGGAAACACCATATATTTT. It encodes CAWRDAGINSGNTIYF.

V usage is TRBV7-7 and J usage is TRBJ2-3; perhaps TRBD2 as D (6 bases). Deletions cut 2 bases from V and 4 bases from J, with 13 bases between. CDR3 length: 15 residues. Germline CDR1 is SSHAT and CDR2 is FNYEAQ (reference sequence). CDR3 residues: CASSLMQGGPDTQYF. CDR3 in DNA: TGTGCCAGCAGCTTAATGCAGGGAGGTCCAGATACGCAGTATTTT.

The genes are TRBV18 and TRBJ1-2; D is perhaps TRBD1 (6 bases). This CDR3 contains 14 residues. The V end was cut by 6 bases, the J end by 1 base, with 12 bases between. From germline, CDR1 is KGHSH and CDR2 LQKENI. The CDR3 DNA follows: TGTGCCAGCTCCGGACAGAGTCTTAACTATGGCTACACCTTC. This sequence encodes CASSGQSLNYGYTF.

This rearrangement joins TRBV15 to TRBJ1-5; 12 nucleotides line up with TRBD1. Germline assignment: CDR1 LNHNV and CDR2 YYDKDF (reference sequence). With V trimmed by 3 bases and J by 2 bases, 5 bases remained unmatched. The CDR3 contains 17 residues. The chain's CDR3 is CATSRGQGARGNQPQHF. The CDR3 DNA reads TGTGCCACCAGCAGGGGACAGGGGGCCCGAGGCAATCAGCCCCAGCATTTT.

This clone was detected once. V and J are TRBV18 and TRBJ2-5; unclear D gene. The CDR3 contains 13 residues. CDR1 and CDR2 from the germline V gene are KGHSH and LQKENI. The germline V and J ends were trimmed by 4 bases and 3 bases, with 9 bases remaining between them. The CDR3 nucleotides are TGTGCCAGCTCACGACCGCCTAAAGAGACCCAGTACTTC. Translation gives CASSRPPKETQYF.

The genes are TRBV4-2 and TRBJ2-5; D is undetermined. This CDR3 is built from 11 residues. V gave up 4 bases and J gave up 7 bases, with 7 bases separating them. Looked up from germline, CDR1 is LGHNA and CDR2 is YNFKEQ. The CDR3 DNA follows: TGTGCCAGCAGCCGGTCGGGGACCCAGTACTTC. It encodes CASSRSGTQYF.

The chain joins TRBV21-1 to TRBJ2-2; TRBD1 is the table's D call and was not checked against the DNA. TRBV21-1 is designated a pseudogene. This CDR3 has 16 residues. The CDR3 sequence: CASSKAGTGYTGELFF. CDR3 bases: TGTGCCAGCAGCAAAGCCGGGACAGGATACACCGGGGAGCTGTTTTTT.

The J gene is TRBJ1-3, the V gene TRBV9; D gene ambiguous. Germline CDR1 and CDR2: SGDLS and YYNGEE. The CDR3 covers 15 residues. V shed 1 base and J shed 4 bases, with 12 bases lying between them. The CDR3 reads CASSVTPSGGNTIYF. The CDR3 DNA follows: TGTGCCAGCAGCGTAACGCCGTCGGGGGGAAACACCATATATTTT.

The chain has TRBV11-2 and TRBJ2-5; 10 bases map to TRBD2. Per the germline V gene, CDR1 is SGHAT and CDR2 is FQNNGV. This CDR3 is 12 amino acids long. V shed 1 base, J shed 14 bases, and the junction held 4 bases outside the gene matches. The CDR3 protein is CASSLGSGGGYF. In nucleotides, the CDR3 is TGTGCCAGCAGCTTAGGAAGCGGGGGGGGATACTTC. Combining the CDR3 with reference TRBV11-2 and TRBJ2-5 gives the whole variable domain EAGVAQSPRYKIIEKRQSVAFWCNPISGHATLYWYQQILGQGPKLLIQFQNNGVVDDSQLPKDRFSAERLKGVDSTLKIQPAKLEDSAVYLCASSLGSGGGYFGPGTRLLVL.

This CDR3 reads CAISDEVNYGYTF. For the CDR3, the DNA is TGTGCCATCAGTGATGAGGTTAACTATGGCTACACCTTC. The chain couples TRBV10-3 to TRBJ1-2; D is unresolved. Germline V lookup: CDR1 ENHRY, CDR2 SYGVKD. V was shortened by 3 bases and J by 1 base, with 6 bases between the two germline ends. This CDR3 is 13 amino acids long.

The chain uses TRBV19 and TRBJ1-5, with TRBD1 as a possible D gene (6 bases). CDR1 LNHDA and CDR2 SQIVND come from the germline V gene (reference sequence). The CDR3 is 16 amino acids. V dropped 5 bases and J dropped 3 bases, with 17 bases sitting between them. CDR3 protein: CASSPEQGRNNQPQHF. The CDR3 DNA reads TGTGCCAGTAGTCCCGAACAGGGACGAAACAATCAGCCCCAGCATTTT.

The V and J genes are TRBV9 and TRBJ1-1; no clear D. CDR3 length: 15 residues. Germline CDR1 reads SGDLS; CDR2 reads YYNGEE. The germline V and J ends were trimmed by 0 bases and 4 bases, with 13 bases remaining between them. The CDR3 nucleotides read TGTGCCAGCAGCGTAGAGTATAGGGCGGGCACTGAAGCTTTCTTT. Translating it yields CASSVEYRAGTEAFF.

This clone appeared once. V usage is TRBV30 and J usage is TRBJ1-2; 7 bases agree with TRBD1. The ends lost 6 bases at V and 1 base at J; junction bases unmatched: 8. This CDR3 is built from 14 residues. Per germline, CDR1 GTSNPN and CDR2 SVGIG (reference sequence). CDR3 in amino acids: CACRTGPINYGYTF. CDR3 nucleotides: TGTGCCTGCCGGACAGGACCGATTAACTATGGCTACACCTTC.

The J gene is TRBJ1-1, the V gene TRBV5-5; 10 bases fit TRBD1. Per the germline V gene, CDR1 is SGHKS and CDR2 is YYEKEE (reference sequence). V lost 0 bases and J lost 4; bases outside the gene matches: 3. The CDR3 runs to 15 residues. In DNA, the CDR3 is TGTGCCAGCAGCTTGGGGGGGACAGGGGCCACTGAAGCTTTCTTT. Residues: CASSLGGTGATEAFF.

The J gene is TRBJ2-1, the V gene TRBV5-4, with D tentatively TRBD1 (6 bases). Germline V CDR1 and CDR2: SGHNT, YYREEE (reference sequence). Trimming shortened V by 3 bases and J by 7 bases, and 11 bases separated the two germline ends. The CDR3 has 13 amino acids. The CDR3 loop reads CASSSRDRNEQFF. DNA of the CDR3: TGTGCCAGCAGCTCGCGTGACAGGAATGAGCAGTTCTTC.

V gene TRBV4-1 combines with J gene TRBJ2-3; possibly TRBD2 for D (6 bases). In germline, CDR1 is MGHRA, CDR2 YSYEKL. CDR3 length equals 15 residues. Trimming took 0 bases from V and 3 from J, leaving 10 bases between them. CDR3: CASSQEGRGTDTQYF. CDR3 in DNA: TGCGCCAGCAGCCAAGAGGGTCGGGGGACAGATACGCAGTATTTT.

V is TRBV6-5 and J is TRBJ1-6, with D unclear. The germline V gene encodes CDR1 MNHEY and CDR2 SVGAGI. The CDR3 is made up of 15 amino acids. V was pared by 2 bases and J by 7 bases, with 12 bases between. This CDR3 is CASSYRPTGNSPLHF. In nucleotides, the CDR3 is TGTGCCAGCAGTTACAGGCCAACGGGGAATTCACCCCTCCACTTT.